The 9 T cell receptor beta chains given below trace back to one sample, sequenced in a study of beta chain features in type 1 diabetes. Study-wide points: The study found moderately but significantly shorter TCRB CDR3s in all four CD4+ subsets of Type 1 diabetes patients.

Isolated RNA was reverse transcribed in full, so expressed TCRB transcripts were sequenced. Profiling relied on immunoSEQ multiplex PCR, and the TCRdb table lists in-frame clones only, not all of them. The data hold about 280,000 clones, with 14% to 15% observed a single time. No cognate antigen is known for these TCRs. Sequenced input: naive CD4+ T cells from blood. These receptor sequences come from a man between 18 and 35 years old with type 1 diabetes.

This clone was seen at least ten times. V is TRBV19 and J is TRBJ1-2; D might be TRBD1 (5 bases). The germline V gene has CDR1 LNHDA and CDR2 SQIVND (reference sequence). V dropped 10 bases and J dropped 5 bases, with 8 bases sitting between them. CDR3 length equals 10 residues. This CDR3 is CATDSYGYTF. The CDR3 DNA reads as TGTGCCACTGACAGTTATGGCTACACCTTC.

The J gene is TRBJ2-3, the V gene TRBV7-9, with TRBD2 as a possible D gene (6 bases). Trimming removed 2 bases at V and 2 bases at J, with 20 bases between. This CDR3 has 18 amino acids. The V gene's germline CDR1 is SEHNR and CDR2 FQNEAQ (reference sequence). The CDR3 DNA is TGTGCCAGCAGCTTAACCTTCCGGGGGATGGGATTCACAGATACGCAGTATTTT. Translation gives CASSLTFRGMGFTDTQYF.

This clone was recorded a few times. In nucleotides, the CDR3 is TGCGCCAGCAGCCACCCGACAGGGGGCATAGGGGGCTACACCTTC. It translates to CASSHPTGGIGGYTF. The rearrangement uses TRBV4-3 and TRBJ1-2; 10 nucleotides match TRBD1. The germline CDR1 and CDR2 sequences are LGHNA and YSLEER. This CDR3 is built from 15 residues. V shed 3 bases and J 8 bases; nucleotides not matched to a gene: 9.

CDR3 in DNA: TGTGCCAGCAGCCTTAGAACCTTTGGCAATGAGCAGTTCTTC. It specifies CASSLRTFGNEQFF. This chain links TRBV4-2 with TRBJ2-1, with D hard to call. Trimming stripped 4 bases from V and 6 bases from J, with 13 bases between. CDR3 length: 14 amino acids. Germline V gene sequence: CDR1 LGHNA, CDR2 YNFKEQ.

The genes are TRBV5-1 and TRBJ2-1; a possible D gene is TRBD2 (5 bases). This CDR3 has 16 amino acids. Trimming left V 5 bases short and J 2 bases short, with 17 bases between. Per germline, CDR1 SGHRS and CDR2 YFSETQ. In DNA form, the CDR3 reads TGCGCCAGCAGTCCCCAAGGGTCGGGGACCTACAATGAGCAGTTCTTC. Translation: CASSPQGSGTYNEQFF.

The gene calls are TRBV7-9 and TRBJ2-2; tentative D call: TRBD1 (6 bases). The CDR3 runs 15 residues. Germline CDR1 and CDR2: SEHNR and FQNEAQ (reference sequence). Between the trimmed V and J ends, which lost 8 bases and 4 bases, there was a span of 17 bases. CDR3 bases: TGTGCCAGCGGATACCGGGACACTTCCACCGGGGAGCTGTTTTTT. It specifies CASGYRDTSTGELFF.

In its sample, this clone was seen a few times. The V call is TRBV9, the J call TRBJ1-2; TRBD1 agrees at 9 bases. V lost 4 bases and J lost 4; bases outside the gene matches: 5. This CDR3 contains 14 residues. CDR1 and CDR2 from the germline V gene are SGDLS and YYNGEE. The CDR3 sequence: CASSSGQGIYGYTF. DNA of the CDR3: TGTGCCAGCAGCTCGGGACAGGGCATCTATGGCTACACCTTC.

This clone was seen a handful of times. This chain uses TRBV9 with TRBJ2-7; 7 bases are shared with TRBD1. This CDR3 contains 14 residues. Per the germline V gene, CDR1 is SGDLS and CDR2 is YYNGEE. V was pared by 4 bases and J by 6 bases, with 10 bases of the junction left unmatched. In DNA, the CDR3 is TGTGCCAGCAGCCGTACTGACAGGGTAGGCGAGCAGTACTTC. Translated: CASSRTDRVGEQYF.

V usage is TRBV30 and J usage is TRBJ1-4, with 8 bases matching TRBD1. Germline V lookup: CDR1 GTSNPN, CDR2 SVGIG (reference sequence). This CDR3 region has 16 residues. The ends lost 0 bases at V and 7 bases at J; junction bases unmatched: 10. For the CDR3, the DNA is TGTGCCTGGAGTGTAAGCGTGGACAGGGTCGGTGAAAAACTGTTTTTT. The encoded protein is CAWSVSVDRVGEKLFF.